This is a list of T cell receptor beta chains from one sample in a study of T cell repertoires in cytomegalovirus infection. TCRdb re-analysed the reads in MiXCR, keeping a single row per CDR3 protein. The sample carries 71,000 or so distinct CDR3 sequences, about 20% recorded once. No antigen is known for these receptors. The material sequenced was CD8+ T cells from cultured PBMCs, taken from culture after CMV antigen stimulation. The receptors were gathered from a human donor in good health (CMV status not recorded). Some clones in this sample may be carry-over from other donors' samples. Each CDR3 is given with its conserved first and last residue. A D gene is named only where the DNA matches it firmly. The size entry is marked missing in some rows and otherwise reads once, few, many or a size class.

size: .
D: .
J: TRBJ2-1
V: TRBV29-1
DNA: TGCAGCGTTGAAGATGGAGTTGATGAGCAGTTCTTC
CDR3: CSVEDGVDEQFF

size: few
D: .
J: TRBJ1-2
V: TRBV28
DNA: TGTGCCAGCAGTTTATTTAGCTATGGCTACACCTTC
CDR3: CASSLFSYGYTF

size: few
D: .
J: TRBJ2-3
V: TRBV20-1
DNA: TGCAGTGTTGCAGTAGTAGGTGGCACAGATACGCAGTATTTT
CDR3: CSVAVVGGTDTQYF

size: .
D: TRBD1
J: TRBJ2-5
V: TRBV6-6
DNA: TGTGCCAGCAACTTAGGGACAGCTTTAGGTAGAGAGACCCAGTACTTC
CDR3: CASNLGTALGRETQYF

size: many
D: .
J: TRBJ1-1
V: TRBV6-2/TRBV6-3
DNA: TGTGCCAGCAGCCCCGGAGCCTCCCACTCCACTGAAGCTTTCTTT
CDR3: CASSPGASHSTEAFF

size: many
D: TRBD1
J: TRBJ2-1
V: TRBV7-9
DNA: TGTGCCAGCAGCCATTGGACAGGGGGTGGGGATGAGCAGTTCTTC
CDR3: CASSHWTGGGDEQFF

size: few
D: TRBD1
J: TRBJ1-5
V: TRBV12-3/TRBV12-4
DNA: TGTGCCAGCAGTCCTGGGGCAGGGGGCGTTGGTCAGCCCCAGCATTTT
CDR3: CASSPGAGGVGQPQHF

size: .
D: .
J: TRBJ2-1
V: TRBV14
DNA: TGTGCCAGCAGCCAAAACTCCCCACTTTACTACAATGAGCAGTTCTTC
CDR3: CASSQNSPLYYNEQFF

size: .
D: .
J: TRBJ1-5
V: TRBV27
DNA: TGTGCCAGCAGTGCGGGGACCGAAATCCGCAATCAGCCCCAGCATTTT
CDR3: CASSAGTEIRNQPQHF

size: many
D: .
J: TRBJ1-1
V: TRBV27
DNA: TGTGCCAGCAAGGGACGAGAAGCTTTCTTT
CDR3: CASKGREAFF

size: .
D: TRBD1
J: TRBJ2-6
V: TRBV7-9
DNA: TGTGCCAGCAGCTCCCCTCGTGGGACAGGCGACTCTGGGGCCAACGTCCTGACTTTC
CDR3: CASSSPRGTGDSGANVLTF

size: many
D: .
J: TRBJ2-7
V: TRBV7-2
DNA: TGTGCCAGCAGCTTGGGGCCGCTCTACGAGCAGTACTTC
CDR3: CASSLGPLYEQYF

size: few
D: .
J: TRBJ2-7
V: TRBV11-2
DNA: TGTGCCAGCAGCTTAGGGAACGGGAATTACGAGCAGTACTTC
CDR3: CASSLGNGNYEQYF

size: .
D: .
J: TRBJ2-1
V: TRBV7-9
DNA: TGTGCCAGCAGCTCAAAGCCACAGGGAGGTCTCTACAATGAGCAGTTCTTC
CDR3: CASSSKPQGGLYNEQFF

size: few
D: .
J: TRBJ2-3
V: TRBV4-1
DNA: TGCGCCAGCAACCCGGGACTCAGCACAGATACGCAGTATTTT
CDR3: CASNPGLSTDTQYF

size: .
D: TRBD2
J: TRBJ2-1
V: TRBV6-6
DNA: TGTGCCAGCAGTGATGGGACTAGTCAGAGGAATGAGCAGTTCTTC
CDR3: CASSDGTSQRNEQFF

size: .
D: .
J: TRBJ2-1
V: TRBV7-9
DNA: TGTGCCAGCAGCCCCCCCGGCTATGAGCAGTTCTTC
CDR3: CASSPPGYEQFF

size: .
D: .
J: TRBJ1-1
V: TRBV6-4
DNA: TGTGCCAGCACCCTGACAACTATGAACACTGAAGCTTTCTTT
CDR3: CASTLTTMNTEAFF

size: .
D: .
J: TRBJ2-7
V: TRBV4-1
DNA: TGCGCCAGCAGCCAAGTAGGCAGAGCCTACGAGCAGTACTTC
CDR3: CASSQVGRAYEQYF

size: few
D: .
J: TRBJ1-1
V: TRBV7-2
DNA: TGTGCCAGCAGCTTAAGATCGTCAGCGAGGAGCACTGAAGCTTTCTTT
CDR3: CASSLRSSARSTEAFF

size: few
D: TRBD1
J: TRBJ1-5
V: TRBV7-2
DNA: TGTGCCAGCAGCGAGTACAGGGGTAATAGCAATCAGCCCCAGCATTTT
CDR3: CASSEYRGNSNQPQHF

size: .
D: TRBD1
J: TRBJ2-2
V: TRBV7-6
DNA: TGTGCCAGCAGCTCTAGACAGGGGAACACCGGGGAGCTGTTTTTT
CDR3: CASSSRQGNTGELFF

size: .
D: TRBD2
J: TRBJ2-1
V: TRBV6-2/TRBV6-3
DNA: TGTGCCAGTGGGAGCGGGGGGGCGAATGAGCAGTTCTTC
CDR3: CASGSGGANEQFF

size: few
D: TRBD1
J: TRBJ1-2
V: TRBV27
DNA: TGTGCCAGCAGTTCCCTGGGGACAGGGGATAAGGATGGCTACACCTTC
CDR3: CASSSLGTGDKDGYTF

size: once
D: .
J: TRBJ1-5
V: TRBV4-3
DNA: TGCGCCAGCAGCAGTAGGCGGCAGCCGGGACAGCCCCAGCATTTT
CDR3: CASSSRRQPGQPQHF

size: few
D: TRBD1
J: TRBJ1-2
V: TRBV15
DNA: TGTGCCACCAGCAGAGTCGGACAGGATGGCTACACCTTC
CDR3: CATSRVGQDGYTF

size: few
D: .
J: TRBJ2-1
V: TRBV5-6
DNA: TGTGCCTCAGAGAGTTTGACTGTCTACTATGAGCAGTTCTTC
CDR3: CASESLTVYYEQFF

size: few
D: .
J: TRBJ2-3
V: TRBV7-8
DNA: TGTGCCAGCTACGGAAGCACAGATACGCAGTATTTT
CDR3: CASYGSTDTQYF

size: few
D: .
J: TRBJ1-4
V: TRBV7-2
DNA: TGTGCCAGCAGCGCGTCTCCAACTAATGAAAAACTGTTTTTT
CDR3: CASSASPTNEKLFF

size: few
D: .
J: TRBJ2-7
V: TRBV7-9
DNA: TGTGCCAGCAGTCAGTATAGCTACGAGCAGTACTTC
CDR3: CASSQYSYEQYF

size: few
D: .
J: TRBJ2-3
V: TRBV10-3
DNA: TGTGCCATCAGTGAGGGACCTAGCAGACGCACAGATACGCAGTATTTT
CDR3: CAISEGPSRRTDTQYF

size: few
D: TRBD2
J: TRBJ2-7
V: TRBV6-1
DNA: TGTGCCAGCAGTCAAGCGGGGGGCTCTTACGAGCAGTACTTC
CDR3: CASSQAGGSYEQYF

size: .
D: .
J: TRBJ2-4
V: TRBV6-2/TRBV6-3
DNA: TGTGCCAGCAGTTACGGTGGGGCGTCCAAAAACATTCAGTACTTC
CDR3: CASSYGGASKNIQYF

size: few
D: .
J: TRBJ1-1
V: TRBV7-2
DNA: TGTGCCAGCAGCTCGGACAGGAACACTGAAGCTTTCTTT
CDR3: CASSSDRNTEAFF

size: .
D: TRBD2
J: TRBJ2-5
V: TRBV27
DNA: TGTGCCAGCAGTATGGGACTAGCGGGGGGGCCGCAAGAGACCCAGTACTTC
CDR3: CASSMGLAGGPQETQYF

size: few
D: .
J: TRBJ1-5
V: TRBV7-2
DNA: TGTGCCAGCAGCTTAGCGGAGGCAGGGAATCAGCCCCAGCATTTT
CDR3: CASSLAEAGNQPQHF

size: .
D: TRBD2
J: TRBJ2-2
V: TRBV7-6
DNA: TGTGCCAGCAGGTCCGGGACTAGCAGCACCGGGGAGCTGTTTTTT
CDR3: CASRSGTSSTGELFF

size: few
D: .
J: TRBJ2-7
V: TRBV12-3/TRBV12-4
DNA: TGTGCCAGCAGCCCGCCGAAGGGGGTATCCTACGAGCAGTACTTC
CDR3: CASSPPKGVSYEQYF

size: .
D: TRBD2
J: TRBJ2-1
V: TRBV27
DNA: TGTGCCAGCAGCACTAGCGGGGCAAGCTCCTACAATGAGCAGTTCTTC
CDR3: CASSTSGASSYNEQFF

size: few
D: .
J: TRBJ1-1
V: TRBV6-2/TRBV6-3
DNA: TGTGCCAGCAGTTATGTACATCGCACTGAAGCTTTCTTT
CDR3: CASSYVHRTEAFF

size: .
D: TRBD2
J: TRBJ2-1
V: TRBV7-2
DNA: TGTGCCAGCACAATGGGACTAGCGGGGGAGGATGAGCAGTTCTTC
CDR3: CASTMGLAGEDEQFF

size: .
D: TRBD1
J: TRBJ2-5
V: TRBV5-1
DNA: TGCGCCAGCAGCGCCGGGACAGGGCCAGAGACCCAGTACTTC
CDR3: CASSAGTGPETQYF

size: .
D: .
J: TRBJ1-4
V: TRBV7-2
DNA: TGTGCCAGCAGCCCTCGAGAAGGAACTAATGAAAAACTGTTTTTT
CDR3: CASSPREGTNEKLFF

size: few
D: .
J: TRBJ1-2
V: TRBV7-2
DNA: TGTGCCAGCAGCTTAGGGCTTAACTATGGCTACACCTTC
CDR3: CASSLGLNYGYTF

size: .
D: TRBD2
J: TRBJ2-1
V: TRBV6-2/TRBV6-3
DNA: TGTGCCAGCACTCTTCTAGCGGGGGGGCCTAATGAGCAGTTCTTC
CDR3: CASTLLAGGPNEQFF

size: .
D: TRBD1
J: TRBJ2-7
V: TRBV5-1
DNA: TGCGCCAGCAGATCGGCAACGACAGGGTACGAGCAGTACTTC
CDR3: CASRSATTGYEQYF

size: few
D: .
J: TRBJ1-1
V: TRBV19
DNA: TGTGCCAGTAGTATTCCCCGAGGGGGTCAGGTGAACACTGAAGCTTTCTTT
CDR3: CASSIPRGGQVNTEAFF

size: .
D: .
J: TRBJ2-1
V: TRBV4-2
DNA: TGTGCCAGCAGCGGTAACAGCGAGCAGTTCTTC
CDR3: CASSGNSEQFF

size: few
D: .
J: TRBJ2-3
V: TRBV11-2
DNA: TGTGCCAGCAGCCCCAGGGAAGGACTCCCACCACCCACAGATACGCAGTATTTT
CDR3: CASSPREGLPPPTDTQYF

size: few
D: .
J: TRBJ1-4
V: TRBV7-2
DNA: TGTGCCAGCAGCCACCCCGGTTCTGACTATGAAAAACTGTTTTTT
CDR3: CASSHPGSDYEKLFF

size: .
D: TRBD1
J: TRBJ2-2
V: TRBV14
DNA: TGTGCCAGCAGCCGGACAGGGTGGGGCACCGGGGAGCTGTTTTTT
CDR3: CASSRTGWGTGELFF

size: many
D: .
J: TRBJ1-2
V: TRBV27
DNA: TGTGCCAGCAGTTGGGGTCGGACAGATTACGGCTACACCTTC
CDR3: CASSWGRTDYGYTF

size: .
D: .
J: TRBJ1-1
V: TRBV4-1
DNA: TGCGCCAGCAGCCAAGATCAGGGAGGGAGCACTGAAGCTTTCTTT
CDR3: CASSQDQGGSTEAFF

size: .
D: .
J: TRBJ2-1
V: TRBV2
DNA: TGTGCCAGCAGGGACCTGTACAATGAGCAGTTCTTC
CDR3: CASRDLYNEQFF

size: few
D: .
J: TRBJ1-1
V: TRBV19
DNA: TGTGCCAGTAGTACCCCCAGGGGCCTGAACACTGAAGCTTTCTTT
CDR3: CASSTPRGLNTEAFF